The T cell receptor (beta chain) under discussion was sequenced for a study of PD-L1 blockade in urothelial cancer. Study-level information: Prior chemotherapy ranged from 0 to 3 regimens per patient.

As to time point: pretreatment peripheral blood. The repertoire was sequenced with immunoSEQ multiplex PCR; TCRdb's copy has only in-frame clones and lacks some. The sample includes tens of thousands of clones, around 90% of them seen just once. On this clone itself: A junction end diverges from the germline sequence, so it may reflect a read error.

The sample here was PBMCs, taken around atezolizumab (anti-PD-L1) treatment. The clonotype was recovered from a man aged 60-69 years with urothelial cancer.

CDR3 protein: CASSPGLAGVVGLF. The CDR3 DNA follows: TGTGCCAGCAGTCCGGGACTAGCGGGAGTGGTGGGACTCTTC. The chain is built from TRBV2 and TRBJ2-1; 14 positions match TRBD2. CDR3 size: 14 residues. Germline CDR1 and CDR2: SNHLY and FYNNEI.